This T cell receptor (beta chain) was documented in a study of cytomegalovirus exposure and HLA in healthy donors. Study conclusions and caveats: Sequencing likely caused a cluster of highly shared sequence variants.

On this clone: What it recognizes is unknown.

The PCR ran on 60 Vbeta and 13 Jbeta primers. The table came from immunoSEQ multiplex PCR; TCRdb's copy has only in-frame clones and leaves some out. The sample holds under 250,000 clones, over 75% seen once. CDR1 and CDR2 (germline): SGHRS, YFSETQ. The V end lost 7 bases, the J end lost 3 bases, and 16 bases lay between the germline ends. The CDR3 spans 15 residues. This rearrangement joins TRBV5-1 to TRBJ2-2, with D perhaps TRBD1 (7 bases). The sample was PBMCs. The sequence was collected from a woman between 50 and 59 years old in good health and CMV-seropositive. The CDR3 nucleotides read TGCGCCAGCGCCGGAGGCAGGGGGGACACCGGGGAGCTGTTTTTT. It codes for CASAGGRGDTGELFF.